This entry features one TCR beta chain sequence. V was clipped by 5 bases and J by 8 bases, with 13 bases between them. The CDR3 length is 13 residues. CDR1 and CDR2 from the germline V gene are SGHVS and FNYEAQ. This sample was included in a study of cytomegalovirus exposure and HLA in healthy donors. PCR primers comprised 60 Vbeta and 13 Jbeta primers. Assay used: immunoSEQ multiplex PCR; TCRdb lists only in-frame clones, some missing. The repertoire holds 170,000 or so clones, 75% to 85% seen once, with about 7% in the top ten. The receptor's source is a man aged 25-45 years in good health and CMV-seropositive. V gene TRBV7-6 combines with J gene TRBJ2-1; D possibly corresponds to TRBD2 (6 bases). The specimen was PBMCs. CDR3 nucleotides: TGTGCCAGCAGCCGGGGGTGGGGCGATGAGCAGTTCTTC. Translating gives CASSRGWGDEQFF.